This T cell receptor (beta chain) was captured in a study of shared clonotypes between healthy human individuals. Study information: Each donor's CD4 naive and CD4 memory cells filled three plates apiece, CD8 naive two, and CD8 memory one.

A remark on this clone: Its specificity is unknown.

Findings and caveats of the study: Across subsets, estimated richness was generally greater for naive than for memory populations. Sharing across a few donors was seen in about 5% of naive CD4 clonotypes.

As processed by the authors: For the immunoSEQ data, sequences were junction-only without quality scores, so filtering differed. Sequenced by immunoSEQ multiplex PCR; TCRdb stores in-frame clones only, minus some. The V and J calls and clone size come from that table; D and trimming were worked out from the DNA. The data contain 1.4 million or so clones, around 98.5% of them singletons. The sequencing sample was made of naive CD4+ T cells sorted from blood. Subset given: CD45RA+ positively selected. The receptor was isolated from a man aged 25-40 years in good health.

This CDR3 is CASSPDSLSYNEQFF. DNA for the CDR3: TGTGCCAGCTCACCAGACTCGTTATCGTACAATGAGCAGTTCTTC. The genes are TRBV18 and TRBJ2-1, with no clear D. V lost 2 bases and J 4 bases, leaving 12 bases between the germline ends. Per the germline V gene, CDR1 is KGHSH and CDR2 is LQKENI. The CDR3 is 15 residues long.